The next 20 T cell receptor beta chains were all read from a single sample in a study of T-cell reconstitution after alpha-beta-depleted transplantation in children. A library of TCRbeta sequences, prepared with unique molecular identifiers, was generated. TCRdb recomputed calls from the PCR reads with MiXCR, one row per CDR3 protein. The sample carries around 700,000 distinct CDR3 sequences, about an eighth recorded once. The sample consisted of PBMCs, taken before TCRalphabeta/CD19-depleted stem cell transplant. All receptors come from a girl aged 2-10 years with congenital amegakaryocytic thrombocytopenia, due to receive a stem cell transplant.

This clonotype was found many times. The V and J genes are TRBV5-1 and TRBJ2-3, with 7 bases identical to TRBD1. V shed 4 bases and J 0 bases; nucleotides not matched to a gene: 8. CDR3 length: 16 residues. Germline V gene sequence: CDR1 SGHRS, CDR2 YFSETQ. CDR3 coding DNA: TGCGCCAGCAGCATCTCCCGGGACAGCAGCACAGATACGCAGTATTTT. It is translated as CASSISRDSSTDTQYF.

The rearrangement uses TRBV7-9 and TRBJ2-2; D not certain. Trimming took off 6 bases at V and 6 bases at J, with 11 bases between the two ends. CDR1 SEHNR and CDR2 FQNEAQ come from the germline V gene (reference sequence). The CDR3 contains 13 residues. CDR3 nucleotides: TGTGCCAGCAGTCTCGTAGATTCCGGGGAGCTGTTTTTT. Translating gives CASSLVDSGELFF. Full variable domain (rest looked up from reference TRBV7-9 and TRBJ2-2): DTGVSQNPRHKITKRGQNVTFRCDPISEHNRLYWYRQTLGQGPEFLTYFQNEAQLEKSRLLSDRFSAERPKGSFSTLEIQRTEQGDSAMYLCASSLVDSGELFFGEGSRLTVL.

Ten or more counts support this clonotype. The gene calls are TRBV10-2 and TRBJ1-1; weak D call: TRBD1 (5 bases). Trimming left V 4 bases short and J 2 bases short, with 11 bases between. CDR3 length: 14 residues. The germline CDR1 and CDR2 sequences are WSHSY and SAAADI. CDR3 amino acids: CASSVTATNTEAFF. The CDR3 DNA is TGCGCCAGCAGTGTGACAGCCACCAACACTGAAGCTTTCTTT.

This clonotype was detected many times. This rearrangement joins TRBV29-1 to TRBJ2-5; TRBD2 might be the D (6 bases). This CDR3 is 14 amino acids long. Germline V CDR1 and CDR2: SQVTM, ANQGSEA. V shed 4 bases and J shed 5 bases, with 17 bases lying between them. CDR3 sequence: CSVGPVLAGETQYF. CDR3 nucleotides: TGCAGCGTTGGACCGGTACTAGCAGGGGAGACCCAGTACTTC.

This clonotype showed up many times. V and J are TRBV7-9 and TRBJ1-5; D is perhaps TRBD1 (6 bases). This CDR3 is built from 15 residues. Trimming cost V 5 bases and J 8 bases, with 19 bases left between them. CDR1 and CDR2 (germline): SEHNR, FQNEAQ (reference sequence). The CDR3 DNA sequence: TGTGCCAGCAGCCCTAGGGAAGGGGGAAAGGAGCCCCAGCATTTT. Residues: CASSPREGGKEPQHF.

J is TRBJ1-6 and V is TRBV5-1; TRBD1 might be the D (5 bases). The CDR3 sequence is 15 residues long. The germline CDR1 and CDR2 sequences are SGHRS and YFSETQ. Trimming stripped 0 bases from V and 10 bases from J, with 14 bases between. CDR3 amino acids: CASSLVGDNESPLHF. DNA of the CDR3: TGCGCCAGCAGCTTGGTAGGGGATAACGAATCACCCCTCCACTTT.

This clonotype occurred a few times. The chain joins TRBV28 to TRBJ2-5, with D tentatively TRBD1 (6 bases). This CDR3 has 16 amino acids. The V gene lost 3 bases and the J gene lost 4 bases, with 18 bases spanning the gap. Germline lookup yields CDR1 MDHEN and CDR2 SYDVKM. CDR3 bases: TGTGCCAGCAGTTTCAACATCAGGGGAAGAGGAGAGACCCAGTACTTC. This codes for CASSFNIRGRGETQYF.

J is TRBJ1-5 and V is TRBV28; D remains ambiguous. Germline-derived CDR1 and CDR2 are MDHEN and SYDVKM. This CDR3 has 16 amino acids. The V end was cut by 3 bases, the J end by 3 bases, with 15 bases between. Written as DNA, the CDR3 is TGTGCCAGCAGTTTTTCGTCCGGACCTATCAATCAGCCCCAGCATTTT. Translation: CASSFSSGPINQPQHF.

This clonotype was observed at least ten times. This chain links TRBV29-1 with TRBJ2-1, with D perhaps matching TRBD1 (6 bases). Trimming shortened V by 3 bases and J by 9 bases, and 12 bases separated the two germline ends. The CDR3 is made up of 12 amino acids. The germline CDR1 and CDR2 sequences are SQVTM and ANQGSEA. CDR3 nucleotides: TGCAGCGTTGATACAGGGCTGGGTGAGCAGTTCTTC. The encoded protein is CSVDTGLGEQFF.

This clonotype was detected ten times or more. The chain is built from TRBV7-9 and TRBJ2-3; D possibly corresponds to TRBD2 (6 bases). CDR1 is SEHNR and CDR2 is FQNEAQ in the germline V gene (reference sequence). With 1 base removed from V and 6 bases from J, the gap between germline ends came to 14 bases. The CDR3 runs to 15 residues. CDR3 amino acids: CASSLDAGPPDTQYF. For the CDR3, the DNA is TGTGCCAGCAGCTTAGATGCGGGGCCCCCCGATACGCAGTATTTT.

This clonotype was recorded many times. The rearrangement links TRBV5-1 to TRBJ2-3; D not resolved. Germline values: CDR1 SGHRS, CDR2 YFSETQ. V dropped 7 bases and J dropped 1 base, with 13 bases sitting between them. The CDR3 length is 14 residues. The DNA for the CDR3 is TGCGCCAGCTCCTCTTTAATCCGCACAGATACGCAGTATTTT. It translates to CASSSLIRTDTQYF. Complete variable domain (other parts from reference TRBV5-1 and TRBJ2-3): KAGVTQTPRYLIKTRGQQVTLSCSPISGHRSVSWYQQTPGQGLQFLFEYFSETQRNKGNFPGRFSGRQFSNSRSEMNVSTLELGDSALYLCASSSLIRTDTQYFGPGTRLTVL.

This clonotype appeared many times. The V gene is TRBV29-1, the J gene TRBJ2-2, with unresolved D. Looked up from germline, CDR1 is SQVTM and CDR2 is ANQGSEA. The V and J ends lost 3 bases and 4 bases respectively, with 6 bases between them. The CDR3 spans 12 residues. In DNA form, the CDR3 reads TGCAGCGTTGATAGTTCCACCGGGGAGCTGTTTTTT. Protein: CSVDSSTGELFF.

This clonotype has a count of ten or more. The rearrangement links TRBV7-9 to TRBJ2-3, with D hard to call. This CDR3 spans 13 amino acids. Germline V CDR1 and CDR2: SEHNR, FQNEAQ (reference sequence). Trimming stripped 6 bases from V and 0 bases from J, with 7 bases between. CDR3 coding DNA: TGTGCCAGCAGTCCCTCTAGCACAGATACGCAGTATTTT. Its protein is CASSPSSTDTQYF.

This clonotype was seen many times. The rearrangement joins TRBV20-1 to TRBJ2-1, with 8 bases fitting TRBD2. Germline values: CDR1 DFQATT, CDR2 SNEGSKA (reference sequence). The CDR3 is 18 amino acids. The junction had 19 bases not matched to a gene; V was cut back by 5 bases and J by 4 bases. CDR3 sequence (DNA): TGCAGTGCTCACCAACCTCAACCGGGAGGGCTAAATTACAATGAGCAGTTCTTC. This translates into CSAHQPQPGGLNYNEQFF.

This clonotype was detected ten times or more. The genes are TRBV5-1 and TRBJ2-1, with 9 bases matching TRBD2. This CDR3 spans 15 amino acids. The ends lost 4 bases at V and 3 bases at J; junction bases unmatched: 5. The germline gives CDR1 SGHRS, CDR2 YFSETQ. In DNA form, the CDR3 reads TGCGCCAGCAGCCAACAACTAGCGGGCTACAATGAGCAGTTCTTC. This translates into CASSQQLAGYNEQFF.

This clonotype was seen repeatedly, ten times or more. This chain connects TRBV7-9 to TRBJ2-1; 9 bases map to TRBD2. This CDR3 contains 14 residues. Trimming removed 5 bases from V and 9 bases from J; junction bases left unmatched: 8. Per germline, CDR1 SEHNR and CDR2 FQNEAQ (reference sequence). CDR3 sequence (DNA): TGTGCCAGCAGCGACGTGGGGCGGGAGGGTGAGCAGTTCTTC. Translated, it gives CASSDVGREGEQFF.

This clonotype was observed a few times. V gene TRBV6-1 combines with J gene TRBJ1-1; 7 positions match TRBD1. V gave up 6 bases and J gave up 4 bases; unmatched junction bases: 8. The CDR3 is 14 amino acids. Germline V lookup: CDR1 MNHNS, CDR2 SASEGT. The CDR3 here is CASSPGTATTEAFF. In DNA form, the CDR3 reads TGTGCCAGCAGCCCCGGGACAGCGACCACTGAAGCTTTCTTT.

This clonotype was seen ten or more times. At one boundary the junction diverges from the germline segment, which might be a read error. The rearrangement uses TRBV6-1 and TRBJ1-1; D is uncertain. This CDR3 has 12 amino acids. The germline CDR1 and CDR2 sequences are MNHNS and SASEGT. The CDR3, as DNA: TGTGCCAGCAGGGAAGGGTTCACTGAAGCTTTCTTT. Encoded protein: CASREGFTEAFF.

Ten or more counts support this clonotype. The rearrangement joins TRBV20-1 to TRBJ2-7; TRBD2 matches 7 bases. The CDR3 consists of 14 residues. Germline V gives CDR1 DFQATT, CDR2 SNEGSKA (reference sequence). With 6 bases clipped from V and 0 bases from J, the junction kept 8 bases outside the gene matches. The CDR3 region is CSALSGVRSYEQYF. In DNA, the CDR3 is TGCAGTGCCCTAAGCGGGGTACGCTCCTACGAGCAGTACTTC.

This clonotype has only a few counts. The chain carries TRBV12-3 or TRBV12-4 and TRBJ2-1; D gene uncertain. V shed 6 bases and J shed 8 bases, with 11 bases lying between them. The CDR3 totals 12 residues. CDR3 sequence: CASSNSGHEQFF. DNA for the CDR3: TGTGCCAGCAGCAACTCCGGGCATGAGCAGTTCTTC.